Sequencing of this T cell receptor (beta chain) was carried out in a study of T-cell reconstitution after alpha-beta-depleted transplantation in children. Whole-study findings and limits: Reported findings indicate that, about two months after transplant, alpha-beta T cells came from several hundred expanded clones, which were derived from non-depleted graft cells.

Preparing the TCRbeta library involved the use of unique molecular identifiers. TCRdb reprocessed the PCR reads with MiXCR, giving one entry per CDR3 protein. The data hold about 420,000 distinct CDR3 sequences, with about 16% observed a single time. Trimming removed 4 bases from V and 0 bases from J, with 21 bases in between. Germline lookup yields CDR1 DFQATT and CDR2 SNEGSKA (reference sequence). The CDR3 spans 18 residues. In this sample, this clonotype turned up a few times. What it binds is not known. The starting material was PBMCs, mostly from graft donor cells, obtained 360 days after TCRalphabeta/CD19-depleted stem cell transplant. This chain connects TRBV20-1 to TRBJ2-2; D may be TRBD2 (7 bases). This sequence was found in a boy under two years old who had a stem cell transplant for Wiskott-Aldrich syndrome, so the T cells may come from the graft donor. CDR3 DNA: TGCAGTGCTATGCGGGGGCGGTTCCGTATAGCGAACACCGGGGAGCTGTTTTTT. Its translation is CSAMRGRFRIANTGELFF.